These T cell receptor beta chains were read from a single sample in a study of immune heterogeneity within non-small cell lung tumors. MiXCR, run by TCRdb on the multiplex PCR reads, gives a single entry per CDR3 protein. This table has thousands of distinct CDR3 sequences, about 22% appearing once. The sequenced sample consisted of lung tumor tissue. The receptors were sampled from a man between 65 and 79 years old with non-small cell lung cancer. CDR3s include the opening cysteine and the closing phenylalanine or tryptophan. A D gene is named only where the DNA matches it firmly. A row's size may be missing; if present it is once, few, many or a size class.

v_call	d_call	clone_size	j_call	cdr3_aa	cdr3_nt
TRBV12-5	-	-	TRBJ1-1	CASGLDDREAFF	TGTGCTAGTGGTTTGGACGACAGGGAAGCTTTCTTT
TRBV18	TRBD1	medium-sized	TRBJ2-6	CASSSGQAGANVLTF	TGTGCCAGCTCATCAGGACAGGCTGGGGCCAACGTCCTGACTTTC
TRBV13	-	medium-sized	TRBJ2-1	CASSPVRYSSYNEQFF	TGTGCCAGCAGCCCTGTTAGGTATAGCTCCTACAATGAGCAGTTCTTC
TRBV15	TRBD1	medium-sized	TRBJ2-6	CATSPTGGSGANVLTF	TGTGCCACCAGCCCAACAGGGGGCTCTGGGGCCAACGTCCTGACTTTC
TRBV6-1	-	medium-sized	TRBJ2-1	CASSEVAQSDNEQFF	TGTGCCAGCAGTGAAGTAGCACAGTCGGACAATGAGCAGTTCTTC
TRBV20-1	-	-	TRBJ1-2	CSARLQGYGYTF	TGCAGTGCTAGATTACAGGGCTATGGCTACACCTTC
TRBV6-2/TRBV6-3	TRBD2	many	TRBJ2-5	CASGGGARKETQYF	TGTGCCAGCGGCGGGGGGGCTAGAAAAGAGACCCAGTACTTC
TRBV19	-	medium-sized	TRBJ2-7	CASSAILASPSGEQYF	TGTGCCAGTAGTGCAATCCTAGCCAGCCCATCGGGCGAGCAGTACTTC
TRBV27	-	medium-sized	TRBJ1-5	CASSFQGRTPQHF	TGTGCCAGCAGTTTTCAGGGGCGGACGCCCCAGCATTTT
TRBV11-2	-	-	TRBJ1-2	CASSLGQGNNYGYTF	TGTGCCAGCAGCTTAGGGCAGGGAAATAACTATGGCTACACCTTC
TRBV3-1	TRBD1	-	TRBJ2-1	CASRINQGAPLIGQFF	TGTGCCAGCAGAATAAATCAGGGGGCTCCTCTAATCGGGCAGTTCTTC
TRBV28	TRBD1	medium-sized	TRBJ1-5	CASSLTRGGVGNQPQHF	TGTGCCAGCAGTTTAACCCGAGGGGGCGTTGGCAATCAGCCCCAGCATTTT
TRBV18	-	medium-sized	TRBJ1-2	CASSPPTESYGYTF	TGTGCCAGCTCACCCCCGACAGAAAGCTATGGCTACACCTTC
TRBV12-3/TRBV12-4	-	medium-sized	TRBJ1-5	CASSLQGYQPQHF	TGTGCCAGCAGCCTACAGGGTTATCAGCCCCAGCATTTT
TRBV7-2	TRBD1	few	TRBJ2-3	CATRQGRASTDTQYF	TGTGCCACTCGACAGGGCCGGGCTAGCACAGATACGCAGTATTTT
TRBV10-2	TRBD1	large	TRBJ2-2	CARRDRDVGELFF	TGCGCCCGCCGGGACAGGGACGTAGGGGAGCTGTTTTTT
TRBV30	TRBD1	-	TRBJ1-2	CPWSPKTGGANYGYIF	TGTCCCTGGAGTCCCAAGACAGGGGGCGCCAACTATGGCTACATCTTC
TRBV7-9	TRBD2	many	TRBJ2-7	CASSLVGTSYEQYF	TGTGCCAGCAGCTTAGTGGGGACTAGCTACGAGCAGTACTTC
TRBV6-1	-	many	TRBJ1-4	CASSSLQGGFNEKLFF	TGTGCCAGCAGTTCCCTACAGGGAGGTTTTAATGAAAAACTGTTTTTT
TRBV3-1	TRBD1	-	TRBJ1-1	CASTPDRVGNTEAFF	TGTGCCAGCACACCGGACAGGGTAGGGAACACTGAAGCTTTCTTT
TRBV5-1	TRBD1	many	TRBJ1-4	CASSGTGQGNEKLFF	TGCGCCAGCAGCGGAACGGGACAGGGTAATGAAAAACTGTTTTTT
TRBV18	TRBD1	medium-sized	TRBJ1-2	CASSPLPGQGTDGYTF	TGTGCCAGCTCACCTTTACCGGGACAGGGGACCGACGGCTACACCTTC
TRBV18	-	few	TRBJ1-1	CASSPQAPGGNTEAFF	TGTGCCAGCTCACCTCAGGCCCCGGGGGGAAACACTGAAGCTTTCTTT
TRBV20-1	TRBD2	medium-sized	TRBJ2-2	CSARGASGTTGELFF	TGCAGTGCTAGAGGGGCTAGCGGGACCACCGGGGAGCTGTTTTTT
TRBV12-5	TRBD2	-	TRBJ2-1	CASEGTSGNKPSNEQFF	TGTGCTAGTGAGGGGACTAGCGGGAACAAGCCGAGCAATGAGCAGTTCTTC
TRBV6-1	TRBD1	medium-sized	TRBJ1-1	CASSSWTGVNTEAFF	TGTGCCAGCAGTTCCTGGACAGGGGTGAACACTGAAGCTTTCTTT
TRBV14	-	medium-sized	TRBJ2-1	CASSHDFSEQFF	TGTGCCAGCAGCCATGATTTTAGTGAGCAGTTCTTC
TRBV20-1	-	medium-sized	TRBJ1-2	CSAASGRDGYTF	TGCAGTGCTGCTTCGGGACGGGACGGCTACACCTTC
TRBV2	-	-	TRBJ2-1	CASRLGLTLYNEQFF	TGTGCCAGCAGACTCGGACTTACACTCTACAATGAGCAGTTCTTC
TRBV12-3/TRBV12-4	TRBD1	medium-sized	TRBJ1-5	CASRRQGRGQPQHF	TGTGCCAGCAGGAGACAGGGGCGGGGGCAGCCCCAGCATTTT
TRBV19	-	many	TRBJ2-1	CASTGTLGNQQFF	TGTGCCAGTACCGGGACCTTAGGGAACCAGCAGTTCTTC
TRBV18	-	-	TRBJ2-3	CASSNADTQYF	TGTGCCAGCTCAAACGCAGATACGCAGTATTTT
TRBV6-2/TRBV6-3	-	medium-sized	TRBJ1-1	CASTPDGLNTEAFF	TGTGCCAGCACCCCGGACGGACTGAACACTGAAGCTTTCTTT
TRBV28	-	many	TRBJ2-5	CASSPPRAGETQYF	TGTGCCAGCAGTCCCCCCAGGGCTGGGGAGACCCAGTACTTC
TRBV18	TRBD1	many	TRBJ1-4	CASSPRTGATNEKLFF	TGTGCCAGCTCACCTAGGACAGGAGCAACTAATGAAAAACTGTTTTTT
TRBV13	-	medium-sized	TRBJ2-7	CASSRPEGGHEQYF	TGTGCCAGCAGCCGTCCGGAGGGGGGCCACGAGCAGTACTTC
TRBV6-1	-	medium-sized	TRBJ1-6	CASRFSGPTNSPLHF	TGTGCCAGCAGATTCTCGGGACCTACTAATTCACCCCTCCACTTT
TRBV6-1	-	medium-sized	TRBJ2-7	CASSEMGGISYEQYF	TGTGCCAGCAGTGAAATGGGGGGCATCTCCTACGAGCAGTACTTC
TRBV11-2	TRBD1	medium-sized	TRBJ1-6	CASSYRGSPLHF	TGTGCCAGCAGCTACAGGGGTTCACCCCTCCACTTT
TRBV20-1	-	many	TRBJ2-7	CSARDLQDSYEQYF	TGCAGTGCTAGAGATCTACAGGACAGCTACGAGCAGTACTTC
TRBV11-2	-	many	TRBJ2-6	CASSFSDGANVLTF	TGTGCCAGCAGCTTCAGTGATGGGGCCAACGTCCTGACTTTC
TRBV11-1	-	medium-sized	TRBJ1-2	CASSPGQTAHGYTF	TGTGCCAGCAGCCCCGGACAGACAGCCCATGGCTACACCTTC
TRBV29-1	TRBD1	few	TRBJ2-1	CSVGQGAGDEQFF	TGCAGCGTTGGGCAGGGGGCCGGCGATGAGCAGTTCTTC
TRBV18	-	medium-sized	TRBJ2-1	CASSPPPQLRDEQFF	TGTGCCAGCTCACCACCGCCCCAGTTGCGTGATGAGCAGTTCTTC
TRBV9	TRBD2	many	TRBJ2-7	CASSPGLAVYEQYF	TGTGCCAGCAGCCCGGGACTAGCGGTCTACGAGCAGTACTTC
TRBV7-2	TRBD2	-	TRBJ2-3	CASSLSSGSPTDTQYF	TGTGCCAGCAGCTTGAGTAGCGGGAGCCCCACAGATACGCAGTATTTT
TRBV10-3	TRBD1	many	TRBJ2-3	CAISPGTGGAGESQYF	TGTGCCATCAGCCCCGGGACAGGGGGCGCAGGAGAATCGCAGTATTTT
TRBV24-1	-	medium-sized	TRBJ2-3	CATSDPALGFTDTQYF	TGTGCCACCAGTGACCCAGCCCTTGGGTTCACAGATACGCAGTATTTT
TRBV7-9	-	-	TRBJ2-1	CASSMSDSSYNGQFF	TGTGCCAGCAGCATGTCGGATAGCTCCTACAATGGGCAGTTCTTC
TRBV6-2/TRBV6-3	TRBD2	-	TRBJ2-7	CASRAGGLREQYF	TGTGCCAGCAGAGCGGGAGGTCTGAGAGAGCAGTACTTC
TRBV9	TRBD1	-	TRBJ1-6	CASSAVPEGASPLHF	TGTGCCAGCAGCGCAGTACCGGAGGGGGCTTCACCCCTCCACTTT
TRBV5-6	-	-	TRBJ2-1	CASTNQGVGGKQFF	TGTGCCAGCACTAACCAGGGGGTCGGGGGAAAGCAGTTCTTC